The 7 T cell receptor beta chains reported below all come from one sample, sequenced in a study of blood T cells in healthy people across ages. PCR was performed a second time for about 7 to 12 cycles using a sample-barcoded 5' primer and a J-beta primer mix. TCRdb independently ran MiXCR on the 5' RACE reads; one entry per CDR3 protein. Here the sample spans 630,000 or so distinct CDR3 sequences, roughly 30% being singletons. What was sequenced was blood. These TCRs come from a woman over 75 in good health.

The sample holds many counts of this clonotype. V is TRBV6-2 or TRBV6-3 and J is TRBJ2-7, with TRBD1 identical over 10 bases. Germline V gene sequence: CDR1 MNHEY, CDR2 SVGEGT. The CDR3 covers 12 residues. J lost 4 bases, V lost 10 bases, and 4 bases had no gene match. The CDR3, as DNA: TGTGCCACCCGGACAGGGGGTTACGAGCAGTACTTC. Amino acid sequence: CATRTGGYEQYF.

This clonotype was seen ten or more times. The chain joins TRBV20-1 to TRBJ1-6; D is unresolved. The germline V gene has CDR1 DFQATT and CDR2 SNEGSKA (reference sequence). The germline V and J ends were trimmed by 0 bases and 5 bases, with 20 bases remaining between them. The CDR3 extends over 18 amino acids. The CDR3 region has the DNA TGCAGTGCTAGAGACGGCAGAGATCGTGGGCAGAATAATTCACCCCTCCACTTT. This sequence encodes CSARDGRDRGQNNSPLHF.

The gene calls are TRBV28 and TRBJ1-1, with a possible D match to TRBD1 (5 bases). With 6 bases removed from V and 9 bases from J, the gap between germline ends came to 14 bases. Germline V CDR1 and CDR2: MDHEN, SYDVKM. The CDR3 extends over 12 amino acids. The CDR3 DNA sequence: TGTGCCAGCAGCTCCGCAGGGTTTCAAGCTTTCTTT. Protein product: CASSSAGFQAFF.

This clonotype was observed many times. The chain links TRBV7-2 to TRBJ2-7; perhaps D is TRBD1 or TRBD2 (5 bases each). In germline, CDR1 is SGHTA, CDR2 FQGNSA. V gave up 2 bases and J gave up 0 bases, with 20 bases separating them. The CDR3 is 18 amino acids. CDR3 sequence reads: CASSLRPGAGINSYEQYF. In DNA form, the CDR3 reads TGTGCCAGCAGCTTAAGGCCCGGGGCGGGCATTAACTCCTACGAGCAGTACTTC.

This clonotype was found many times. The chain is built from TRBV5-1 and TRBJ2-3; 15 bases align to TRBD2. J lost 0 bases, V lost 3 bases, and 8 bases had no gene match. The CDR3 has 19 amino acids. Germline CDR1 and CDR2: SGHRS and YFSETQ. The CDR3 DNA reads as TGCGCCAGCAGCTCGGGGACTAGCGGGGGGACTCTAAGCACAGATACGCAGTATTTT. Translating gives CASSSGTSGGTLSTDTQYF.

The chain joins TRBV4-1 to TRBJ1-2, with TRBD1 identical over 7 bases. This CDR3 is 15 amino acids long. With 0 bases clipped from V and 8 bases from J, the junction kept 9 bases outside the gene matches. Germline CDR1 and CDR2: MGHRA and YSYEKL. Here the CDR3 reads CASSQDVQGQYGYTF. CDR3 DNA: TGCGCCAGCAGCCAAGATGTACAGGGGCAATACGGCTACACCTTC.

This clonotype came up a few times. V usage is TRBV28 and J usage is TRBJ1-1, with D perhaps matching TRBD1 (6 bases). The length of the CDR3 is 12 residues. Trimming took 8 bases from V and 11 from J, leaving 18 bases between them. CDR1 and CDR2 from the germline V gene are MDHEN and SYDVKM. The CDR3 DNA reads as TGTGCCAGCTGGACCCGGACAGCTTGGGCTTTCTTT. As protein: CASWTRTAWAFF. The full variable domain, rest sourced from reference TRBV28 and TRBJ1-1, is DVKVTQSSRYLVKRTGEKVFLECVQDMDHENMFWYRQDPGLGLRLIYFSYDVKMKEKGDIPEGYSVSREKKERFSLILESASTNQTSMYLCASWTRTAWAFFGQGTRLTVV.